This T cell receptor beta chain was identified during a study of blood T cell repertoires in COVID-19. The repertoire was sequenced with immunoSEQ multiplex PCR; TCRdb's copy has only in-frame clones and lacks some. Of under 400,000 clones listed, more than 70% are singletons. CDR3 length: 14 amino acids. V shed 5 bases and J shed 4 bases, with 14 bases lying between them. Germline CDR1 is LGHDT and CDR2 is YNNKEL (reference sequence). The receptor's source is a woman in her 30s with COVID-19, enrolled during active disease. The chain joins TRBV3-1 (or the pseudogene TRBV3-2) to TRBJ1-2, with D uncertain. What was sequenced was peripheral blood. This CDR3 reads CASSFETGSYGYTF. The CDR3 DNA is TGTGCCAGCAGCTTTGAAACGGGGAGCTATGGCTACACCTTC.